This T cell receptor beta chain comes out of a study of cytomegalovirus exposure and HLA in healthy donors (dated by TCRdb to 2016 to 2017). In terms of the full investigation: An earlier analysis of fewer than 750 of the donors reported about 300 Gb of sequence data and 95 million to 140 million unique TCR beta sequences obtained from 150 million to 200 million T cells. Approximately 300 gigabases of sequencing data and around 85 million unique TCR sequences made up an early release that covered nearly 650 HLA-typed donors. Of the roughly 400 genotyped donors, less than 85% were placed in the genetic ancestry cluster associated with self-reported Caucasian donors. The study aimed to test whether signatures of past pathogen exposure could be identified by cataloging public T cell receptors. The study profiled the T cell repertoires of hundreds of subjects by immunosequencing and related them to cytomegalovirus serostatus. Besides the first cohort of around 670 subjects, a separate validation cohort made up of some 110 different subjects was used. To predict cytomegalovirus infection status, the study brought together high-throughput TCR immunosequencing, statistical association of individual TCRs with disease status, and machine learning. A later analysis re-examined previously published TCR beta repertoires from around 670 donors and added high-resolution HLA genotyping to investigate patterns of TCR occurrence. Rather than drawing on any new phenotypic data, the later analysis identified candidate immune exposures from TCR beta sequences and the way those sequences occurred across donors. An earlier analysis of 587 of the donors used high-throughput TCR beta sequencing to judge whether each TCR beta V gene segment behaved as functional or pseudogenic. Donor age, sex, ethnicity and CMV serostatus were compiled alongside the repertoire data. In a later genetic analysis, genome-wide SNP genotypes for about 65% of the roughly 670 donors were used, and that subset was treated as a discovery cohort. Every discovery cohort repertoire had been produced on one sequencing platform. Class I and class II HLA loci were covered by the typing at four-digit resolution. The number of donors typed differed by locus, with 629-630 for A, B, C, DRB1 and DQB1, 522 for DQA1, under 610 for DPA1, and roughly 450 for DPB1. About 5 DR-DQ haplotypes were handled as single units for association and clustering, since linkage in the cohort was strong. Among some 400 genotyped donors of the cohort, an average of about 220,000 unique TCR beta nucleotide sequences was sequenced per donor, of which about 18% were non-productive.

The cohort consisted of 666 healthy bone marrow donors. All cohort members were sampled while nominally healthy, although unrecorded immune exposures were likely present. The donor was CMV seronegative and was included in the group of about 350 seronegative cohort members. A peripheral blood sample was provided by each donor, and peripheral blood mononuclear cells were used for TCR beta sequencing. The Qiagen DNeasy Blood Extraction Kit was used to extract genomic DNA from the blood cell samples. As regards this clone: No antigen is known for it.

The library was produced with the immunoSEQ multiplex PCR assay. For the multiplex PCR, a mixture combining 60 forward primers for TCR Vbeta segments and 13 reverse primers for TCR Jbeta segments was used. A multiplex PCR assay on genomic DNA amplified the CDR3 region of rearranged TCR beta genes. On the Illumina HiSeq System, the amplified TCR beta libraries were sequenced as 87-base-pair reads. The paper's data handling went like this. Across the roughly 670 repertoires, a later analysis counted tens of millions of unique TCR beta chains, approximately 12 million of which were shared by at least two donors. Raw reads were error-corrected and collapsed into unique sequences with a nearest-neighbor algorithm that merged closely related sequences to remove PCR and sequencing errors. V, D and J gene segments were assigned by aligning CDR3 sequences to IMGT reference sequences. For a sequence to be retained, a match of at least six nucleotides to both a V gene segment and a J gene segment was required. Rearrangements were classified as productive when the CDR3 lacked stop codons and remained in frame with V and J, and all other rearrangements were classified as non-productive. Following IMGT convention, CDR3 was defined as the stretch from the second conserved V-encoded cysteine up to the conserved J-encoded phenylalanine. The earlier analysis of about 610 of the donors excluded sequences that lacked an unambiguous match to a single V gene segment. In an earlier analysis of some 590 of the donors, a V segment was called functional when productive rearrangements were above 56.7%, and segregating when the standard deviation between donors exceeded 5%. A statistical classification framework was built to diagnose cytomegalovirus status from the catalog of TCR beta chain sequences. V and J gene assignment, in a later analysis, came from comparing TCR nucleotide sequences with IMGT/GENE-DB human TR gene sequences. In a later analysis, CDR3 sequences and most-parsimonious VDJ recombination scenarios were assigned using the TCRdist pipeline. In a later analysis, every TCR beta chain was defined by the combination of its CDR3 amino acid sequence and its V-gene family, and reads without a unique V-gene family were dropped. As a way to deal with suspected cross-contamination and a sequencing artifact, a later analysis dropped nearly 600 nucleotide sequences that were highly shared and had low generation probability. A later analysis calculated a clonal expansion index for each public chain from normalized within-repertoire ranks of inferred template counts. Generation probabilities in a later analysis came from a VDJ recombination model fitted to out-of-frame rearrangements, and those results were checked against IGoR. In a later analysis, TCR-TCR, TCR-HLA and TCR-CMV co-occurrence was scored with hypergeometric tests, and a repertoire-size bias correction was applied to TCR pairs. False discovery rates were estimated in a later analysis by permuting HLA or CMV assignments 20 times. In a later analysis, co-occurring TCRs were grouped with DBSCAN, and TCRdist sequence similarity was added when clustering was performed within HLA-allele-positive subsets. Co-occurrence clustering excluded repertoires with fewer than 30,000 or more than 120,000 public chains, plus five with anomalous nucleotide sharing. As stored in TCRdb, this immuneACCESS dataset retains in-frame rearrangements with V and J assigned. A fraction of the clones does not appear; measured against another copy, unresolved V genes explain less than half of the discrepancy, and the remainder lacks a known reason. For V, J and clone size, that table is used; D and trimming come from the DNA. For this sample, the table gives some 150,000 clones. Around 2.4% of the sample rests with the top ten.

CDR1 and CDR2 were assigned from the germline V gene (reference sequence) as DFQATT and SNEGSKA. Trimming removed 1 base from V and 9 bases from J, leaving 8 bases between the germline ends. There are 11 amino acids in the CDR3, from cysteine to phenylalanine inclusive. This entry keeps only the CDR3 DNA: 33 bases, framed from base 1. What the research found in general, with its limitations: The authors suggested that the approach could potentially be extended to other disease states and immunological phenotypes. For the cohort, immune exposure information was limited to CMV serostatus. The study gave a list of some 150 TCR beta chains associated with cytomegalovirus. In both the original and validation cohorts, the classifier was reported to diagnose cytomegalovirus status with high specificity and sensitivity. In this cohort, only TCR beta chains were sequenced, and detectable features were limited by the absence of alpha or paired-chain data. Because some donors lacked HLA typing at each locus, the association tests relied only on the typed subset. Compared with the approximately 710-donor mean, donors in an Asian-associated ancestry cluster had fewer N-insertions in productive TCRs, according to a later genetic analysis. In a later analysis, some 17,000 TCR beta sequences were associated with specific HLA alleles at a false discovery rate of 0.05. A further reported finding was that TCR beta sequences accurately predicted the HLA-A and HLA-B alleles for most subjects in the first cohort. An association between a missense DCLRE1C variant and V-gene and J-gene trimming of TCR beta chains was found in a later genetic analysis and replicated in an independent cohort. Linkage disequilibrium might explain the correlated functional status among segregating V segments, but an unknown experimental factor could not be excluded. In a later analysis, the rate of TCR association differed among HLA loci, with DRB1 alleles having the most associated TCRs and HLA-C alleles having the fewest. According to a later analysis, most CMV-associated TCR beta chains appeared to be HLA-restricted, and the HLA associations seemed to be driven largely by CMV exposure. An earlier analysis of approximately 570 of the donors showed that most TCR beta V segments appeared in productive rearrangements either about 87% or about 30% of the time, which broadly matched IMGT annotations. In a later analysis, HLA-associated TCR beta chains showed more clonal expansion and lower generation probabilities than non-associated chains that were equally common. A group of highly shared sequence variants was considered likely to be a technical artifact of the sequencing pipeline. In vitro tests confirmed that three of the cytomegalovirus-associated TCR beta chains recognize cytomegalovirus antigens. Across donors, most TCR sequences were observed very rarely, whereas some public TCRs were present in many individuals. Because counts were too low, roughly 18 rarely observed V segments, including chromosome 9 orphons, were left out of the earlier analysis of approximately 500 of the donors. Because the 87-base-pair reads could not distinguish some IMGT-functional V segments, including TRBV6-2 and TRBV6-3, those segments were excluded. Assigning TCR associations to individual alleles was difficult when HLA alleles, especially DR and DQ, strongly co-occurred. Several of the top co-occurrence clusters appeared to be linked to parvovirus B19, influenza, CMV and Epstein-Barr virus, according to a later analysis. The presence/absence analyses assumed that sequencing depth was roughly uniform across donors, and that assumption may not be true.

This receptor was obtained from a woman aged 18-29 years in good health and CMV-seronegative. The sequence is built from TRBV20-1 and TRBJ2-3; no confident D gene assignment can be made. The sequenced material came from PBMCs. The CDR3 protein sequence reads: CSARAPRTQYF. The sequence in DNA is TGCAGTGCTAGAGCCCCCCGGACGCAGTATTTT.